This TCR beta chain emerged from a study of T-cell memory formation after mild COVID-19 (dated by TCRdb to 2020 to 2023). For context, the study as a whole: TCR sequence clusters from the two donors were found to be largely donor specific. Longitudinal TCRalpha and TCRbeta repertoire sequencing tracked T-cell clones expanding and contracting after mild COVID-19 in a couple of donors. Two young, previously healthy adult volunteers made up the cohort, one male and one female.

Sequenced on an Illumina NovaSeq 6000. TCRalpha and TCRbeta cDNA libraries were built by 5'RACE with constant-segment primers, adding sample barcodes and unique molecular identifiers. RNA was extracted from every sample with Trizol reagent. Library amplification was performed in two PCR steps, and a second sample barcode and Illumina TruSeq adapters were introduced in the second step. Sequencing of libraries was performed on an Illumina NovaSeq with 2 x 150 bp paired-end reads. In the paper's pipeline: The reads were demultiplexed and collapsed into UMI-guided consensus sequences using migec v1.2.7. Using mixcr v2.1.11, UMI consensuses were aligned to TRA and TRB V and J templates and then assembled into clonotypes. Clonotypes were classified as expanded or contracted when called significant by both edgeR and NoisET, with noise models trained on biological replicates. For edgeR calls, the thresholds were a false discovery rate-adjusted p below 0.01 and a log2 fold-change of 1. PCA with hierarchical clustering of max-normalized trajectories of the 1000 most abundant clonotypes was used as exploratory dynamics analysis. Separately sequenced CD4+ and CD8+ repertoires were used to assign the CD4 or CD8 phenotype of responding clones. TCRdb redid the processing of the public reads, applying fastp at Q25 and MiXCR, and retained in-frame beta chains. When rows share a CDR3 protein, they turn into one entry using the most common DNA and genes. The V and J calls and clone size are TCRdb's, not the authors'. This sample lists roughly 410,000 distinct CDR3 sequences; 20% to 30% were detected once. Of the sample, 8.5% to 9% falls within the top ten clones.

CDR1 and CDR2 were assigned from the germline V gene (reference sequence) as SGHKS and YYEKEE. Unmatched junction bases come to 6, with V trimmed by 4 bases and J by 4 bases. From cysteine to phenylalanine, the CDR3 is 14 amino acids long. The kept DNA is CDR3 alone, 42 bases in frame from the first base. Paper-wide results and their limitations: Some responding clones were found in pre-infection memory, which suggests that pre-existing cross-reactive memory T cells took part in the SARS-CoV-2 response. The second-wave clones that peaked on day 37 were not confirmed to be SARS-CoV-2 specific. Contracting CD4+ clones appeared mostly in the CM and EM memory subsets, whereas CD8+ clones were enriched in EMRA. Balanced CD4/CD8 phenotypes were observed for clones contracting from day 15 to 85, whereas a bias towards CD4+ was observed for a second wave of clones expanding from day 15 to 37. Only two mild cases were covered by the study, and larger cohorts that include severe cases with pre-infection samples were considered necessary.

Concerning this clonotype itself: Its antigen has not been determined. Nothing much larger sits one base from this clone, and base qualities are not available.

Ficoll-Paque density gradient centrifugation was the method used to isolate PBMCs. This sequence was found in an adult woman who had mild COVID-19 (a few samples of this study predate the infection). The sample titles of this study are shuffled in the database, so cell type and time point are left out; the donor was told from shared clones. Sequencing was performed on PBMCs or a T cell subset sorted from them (not recorded which). The chain is made from TRBV5-5 and TRBJ2-7, with 9 central nucleotides matching TRBD1. The CDR3 reads as follows: CASSRSGQGYEQYF. In nucleotide form, the sequence is TGTGCCAGCAGCAGATCGGGACAGGGATACGAGCAGTACTTC.